The T cell receptor (beta chain) described here comes from a study of shared T cell receptors in the human thymus. The CDR3 is 14 amino acids. Per germline, CDR1 WSHSY and CDR2 SAAADI. Between the trimmed V and J ends, which lost 10 bases and 3 bases, there was a span of 15 bases. Clones were sequenced by immunoSEQ multiplex PCR, and TCRdb holds only the in-frame ones, with some missing. Of roughly 700,000 clones listed, 88% are singletons. A further study also used this sample, focusing on human thymus T cells. That source adds: Finnish infants who were healthy and having corrective surgery for congenital heart defects made up the donors. Thymus tissue was removed during corrective cardiac surgery. Thymic and blood repertoires appeared to show biased V and J gene usage. Thymic repertoires from unrelated individuals overlapped highly, related research reported.

V gene TRBV10-2 combines with J gene TRBJ2-2; unclear D gene. The sample consisted of thymocytes. This clonotype originated in a boy younger than two with a congenital heart defect. Written as DNA, the CDR3 is TGCGCCACCAATGCGGCGAGGCACACCGGGGAGCTGTTTTTT. It translates to CATNAARHTGELFF.